Listed below are T cell receptor beta chains from one sample, sequenced in a study of blood T cell repertoires in COVID-19. Generated by immunoSEQ multiplex PCR, the TCRdb table keeps only in-frame clones and is missing some. This sample has about 200,000 clones, with 89% found just once. The sequenced sample consisted of PBMCs or T cells enriched from blood (not recorded which). The receptor set was obtained from a middle-aged woman with acute COVID-19. CDR3s include the opening cysteine and the closing phenylalanine or tryptophan. Each record gives: D gene, CDR3 length, J gene, clone size, V gene, CDR3 protein, CDR3 DNA. D genes are given only for firm matches. Size is omitted from some rows. Given values are once, few, many or a class for expanded clones.

>TRBD1|16|TRBJ1-5|NA|TRBV30
CAWSPKGTGGNQPQHF
TGTGCCTGGAGTCCGAAAGGGACAGGGGGCAATCAGCCCCAGCATTTT
>NA|13|TRBJ2-2|NA|TRBV19
CASSILLTGELFF
TGTGCCAGTAGTATACTCCTCACCGGGGAGCTGTTTTTT
>NA|15|TRBJ2-4|NA|TRBV4-1
CASSQDRIAKNIQYF
TGCGCCAGCAGCCAAGACAGGATAGCCAAAAACATTCAGTACTTC
>NA|17|TRBJ2-5|NA|TRBV7-3
CASSLRAGEMGRETQYF
TGTGCCAGCAGCTTAAGGGCGGGCGAGATGGGCAGAGAGACCCAGTACTTC
>NA|15|TRBJ2-1|NA|TRBV5-1
CASSVTGTSYNEQFF
TGCGCCAGCAGCGTAACAGGGACCTCCTACAATGAGCAGTTCTTC
>TRBD2|15|TRBJ2-7|many|TRBV4-2
CASSQTSGGYYEQYF
TGTGCCAGCAGCCAAACTAGCGGGGGCTACTACGAGCAGTACTTC
>TRBD2|17|TRBJ2-5|NA|TRBV9
CASSVGGSSGVQETQYF
TGTGCCAGCAGCGTAGGCGGGAGTAGCGGGGTTCAAGAGACCCAGTACTTC
>TRBD1|16|TRBJ2-2|NA|TRBV2
CASSELDRGNTGELFF
TGTGCCAGCAGTGAATTGGACAGGGGGAACACCGGGGAGCTGTTTTTT
>NA|14|TRBJ2-3|NA|TRBV6-1
CASSEVSGTDTQYF
TGTGCCAGCAGTGAAGTCTCGGGCACAGATACGCAGTATTTT
>TRBD2|14|TRBJ2-3|NA|TRBV3-1/TRBV3-2
CASSVLAGTDTQYF
TGTGCCAGTTCGGTACTAGCGGGGACAGATACGCAGTATTTT
>TRBD1|14|TRBJ1-1|NA|TRBV28
CASRRGTGNDEAFF
TGTGCCAGCAGACGAGGGACAGGGAACGATGAAGCTTTCTTT
>TRBD1|16|TRBJ2-5|NA|TRBV28
CASSGPRDRAQETQYF
TGTGCCAGCAGTGGCCCTCGGGACAGGGCACAAGAGACCCAGTACTTC
>NA|13|TRBJ1-5|NA|TRBV5-6
CASSWGRSQPQHF
TGTGCCAGCAGCTGGGGGCGTAGTCAGCCCCAGCATTTT
>NA|15|TRBJ2-3|NA|TRBV28
CASSLWSGSTDTQYF
TGTGCCAGCAGTTTATGGAGCGGGAGCACAGATACGCAGTATTTT
>TRBD1|15|TRBJ1-4|NA|TRBV18
CASSPRDRVDEKLFF
TGTGCCAGCTCACCCCGGGACAGGGTGGATGAAAAACTGTTTTTT
>NA|14|TRBJ1-1|NA|TRBV5-4
CASSLQGIPTEAFF
TGTGCCAGCAGCTTACAGGGAATTCCCACTGAAGCTTTCTTT
>NA|14|TRBJ1-2|NA|TRBV7-9
CASSLAGGAYGYTF
TGTGCCAGCAGCTTAGCGGGAGGGGCCTATGGCTACACCTTC
>TRBD2|17|TRBJ2-7|few|TRBV7-2
CASSYSGLAGARYEQYF
TGTGCCAGCAGCTACTCTGGACTAGCGGGAGCCCGTTACGAGCAGTACTTC
>TRBD1|13|TRBJ1-3|NA|TRBV7-9
CASSLGQGATIYF
TGTGCCAGCAGCCTCGGACAGGGGGCCACCATATATTTT
>NA|15|TRBJ2-5|NA|TRBV28
CASSVLGVKQETQYF
TGTGCCAGCAGTGTCCTCGGGGTGAAGCAAGAGACCCAGTACTTC
>TRBD2|16|TRBJ2-7|NA|TRBV2
CASSRLAGGGGYEQYF
TGTGCCAGCAGTCGACTAGCGGGAGGAGGCGGATACGAGCAGTACTTC
>TRBD1|14|TRBJ1-1|few|TRBV5-4
CASRSDRGSQWAFF
TGTGCCAGCAGGTCGGACAGGGGTTCACAGTGGGCTTTCTTT
>TRBD2|16|TRBJ2-5|NA|TRBV5-4
CASSPRASGGQETQYF
TGTGCCAGCAGCCCGAGGGCTAGCGGGGGCCAGGAGACCCAGTACTTC
>TRBD2|14|TRBJ2-5|few|TRBV7-2
CASSGREKGETQYF
TGTGCCAGCAGCGGGCGGGAGAAGGGAGAGACCCAGTACTTC
>NA|12|TRBJ1-1|NA|TRBV12-3/TRBV12-4
CASSLWLAEAFF
TGTGCCAGCAGTTTATGGCTGGCTGAAGCTTTCTTT
>NA|9|TRBJ2-1|NA|TRBV4-2
CAPFNEQFF
TGTGCCCCCTTCAATGAGCAGTTCTTC
>TRBD1|13|TRBJ1-2|NA|TRBV24-1
CATSDQTGDGYTF
TGTGCCACCAGTGACCAGACAGGGGACGGCTACACCTTC
>NA|15|TRBJ2-7|NA|TRBV11-2
CASSLVRAPYYEQYF
TGTGCCAGCAGCTTAGTTAGAGCCCCCTACTACGAGCAGTACTTC
>TRBD2|16|TRBJ2-7|NA|TRBV11-2
CASRGGGGPLSYEQYF
TGTGCCAGCCGCGGCGGGGGGGGGCCCCTCTCCTACGAGCAGTACTTC
>TRBD2|19|TRBJ2-5|NA|TRBV4-1
CASSQGLAGANPIQETQYF
TGCGCCAGCAGCCAAGGACTAGCGGGAGCCAACCCTATACAAGAGACCCAGTACTTC
>NA|13|TRBJ1-5|NA|TRBV2
CASSRLSNQPQHF
TGTGCCAGCTCCAGGCTTAGCAATCAGCCCCAGCATTTT
>NA|14|TRBJ1-1|once|TRBV6-5
CASSYGGEDTEAFF
TGTGCCAGCAGTTACGGGGGGGAAGACACTGAAGCTTTCTTT
>TRBD1|15|TRBJ2-1|NA|TRBV25-1
CASSESDRFRNEQFF
TGTGCCAGCAGTGAATCGGACAGGTTTAGGAATGAGCAGTTCTTC
>TRBD1|15|TRBJ1-5|once|TRBV3-1/TRBV3-2
CASSHAGQGNQPQHF
TGTGCCAGCAGCCACGCTGGACAGGGCAATCAGCCCCAGCATTTT
>TRBD1|14|TRBJ2-1|few|TRBV7-2
CASSGSRGRGEQFF
TGTGCCAGCAGCGGATCGAGGGGGCGCGGTGAGCAGTTCTTC
>NA|15|TRBJ2-5|NA|TRBV28
CASRSQGRVLETQYF
TGTGCCAGCAGATCCCAGGGGCGAGTCCTTGAGACCCAGTACTTC
>TRBD1|12|TRBJ1-1|NA|TRBV7-9
CASSLGDSIAFF
TGTGCCAGCAGTTTGGGGGACAGTATAGCTTTCTTT
>TRBD1|15|TRBJ2-3|NA|TRBV7-9
CASSPRDSNTDTQYF
TGTGCCAGCAGCCCCAGGGACAGCAACACAGATACGCAGTATTTT
>NA|13|TRBJ1-1|NA|TRBV13
CASSLGRDTEAFF
TGTGCCAGCAGCTTAGGACGGGACACTGAAGCTTTCTTT
>NA|16|TRBJ2-2|NA|TRBV7-8
CASSLSATANTGELFF
TGTGCCAGCAGCTTAAGTGCCACGGCGAACACCGGGGAGCTGTTTTTT
>TRBD2|15|TRBJ2-7|NA|TRBV30
CAWSVRGGPRGEQYF
TGTGCCTGGAGTGTACGGGGGGGCCCTAGAGGGGAGCAGTACTTC
>NA|17|TRBJ1-2|NA|TRBV7-8
CASTTTPSGARDYGYTF
TGTGCCAGCACCACAACCCCTTCAGGGGCTCGGGACTATGGCTACACCTTC
>TRBD1|15|TRBJ2-3|NA|TRBV24-1
CATSEPGQGTDTQYF
TGTGCCACCAGTGAGCCGGGACAGGGAACAGATACGCAGTATTTT
>NA|15|TRBJ1-2|NA|TRBV5-1
CASSLVGGGEFGYTF
TGCGCCAGCAGCTTGGTCGGGGGTGGGGAATTTGGCTACACCTTC
>NA|14|TRBJ2-3|NA|TRBV4-2
CAAAGADATDTQYF
TGTGCCGCGGCGGGGGCCGACGCGACAGATACGCAGTATTTT
>TRBD2|15|TRBJ2-3|NA|TRBV30
CAWSVRLAGEDTQYF
TGTGCCTGGAGTGTCAGACTAGCGGGAGAAGATACGCAGTATTTT
>NA|14|TRBJ1-1|NA|TRBV5-1
CASSIPGRNTEAFF
TGCGCCAGCAGTATTCCCGGGAGGAACACTGAAGCTTTCTTT
>NA|16|TRBJ2-7|NA|TRBV5-1
CASSLGTATGVYEQYF
TGCGCCAGCAGCTTGGGGACGGCCACCGGGGTTTACGAGCAGTACTTC